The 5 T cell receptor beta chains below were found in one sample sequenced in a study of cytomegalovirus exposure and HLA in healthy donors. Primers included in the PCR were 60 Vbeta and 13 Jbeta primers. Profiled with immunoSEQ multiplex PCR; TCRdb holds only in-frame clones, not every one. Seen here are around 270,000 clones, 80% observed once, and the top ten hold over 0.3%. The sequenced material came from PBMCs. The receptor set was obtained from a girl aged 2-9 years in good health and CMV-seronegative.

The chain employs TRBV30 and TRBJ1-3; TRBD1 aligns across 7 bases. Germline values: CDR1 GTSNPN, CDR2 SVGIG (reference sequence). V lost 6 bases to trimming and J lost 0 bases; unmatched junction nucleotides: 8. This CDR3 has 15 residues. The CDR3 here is CACLNRGASGNTIYF. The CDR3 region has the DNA TGTGCCTGCCTCAACAGGGGCGCCTCTGGAAACACCATATATTTT.

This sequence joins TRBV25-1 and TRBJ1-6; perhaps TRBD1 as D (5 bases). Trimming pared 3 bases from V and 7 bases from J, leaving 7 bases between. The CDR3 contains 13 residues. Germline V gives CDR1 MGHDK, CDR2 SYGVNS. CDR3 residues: CASSDRVNSPLHF. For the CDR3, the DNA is TGTGCCAGCAGTGACAGGGTGAATTCACCCCTCCACTTT. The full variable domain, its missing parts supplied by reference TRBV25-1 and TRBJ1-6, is EADIYQTPRYLVIGTGKKITLECSQTMGHDKMYWYQQDPGMELHLIHYSYGVNSTEKGDLSSESTVSRIRTEHFPLTLESARPSHTSQYLCASSDRVNSPLHFGNGTRLTVT.

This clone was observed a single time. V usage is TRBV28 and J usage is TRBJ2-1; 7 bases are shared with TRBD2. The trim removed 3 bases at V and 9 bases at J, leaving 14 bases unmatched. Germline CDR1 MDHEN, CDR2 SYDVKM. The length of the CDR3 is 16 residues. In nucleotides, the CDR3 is TGTGCCAGCAGTTTCCTTAGCGGGCCATCGCGGGGTGAGCAGTTCTTC. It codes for CASSFLSGPSRGEQFF. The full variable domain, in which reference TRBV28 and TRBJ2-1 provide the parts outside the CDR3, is DVKVTQSSRYLVKRTGEKVFLECVQDMDHENMFWYRQDPGLGLRLIYFSYDVKMKEKGDIPEGYSVSREKKERFSLILESASTNQTSMYLCASSFLSGPSRGEQFFGPGTRLTVL.

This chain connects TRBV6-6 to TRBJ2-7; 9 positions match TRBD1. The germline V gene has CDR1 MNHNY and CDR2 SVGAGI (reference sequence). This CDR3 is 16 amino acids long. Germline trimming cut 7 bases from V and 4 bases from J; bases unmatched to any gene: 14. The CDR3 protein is CASTPRWTGANYEQYF. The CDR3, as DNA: TGTGCCAGCACCCCAAGGTGGACAGGGGCTAATTACGAGCAGTACTTC.

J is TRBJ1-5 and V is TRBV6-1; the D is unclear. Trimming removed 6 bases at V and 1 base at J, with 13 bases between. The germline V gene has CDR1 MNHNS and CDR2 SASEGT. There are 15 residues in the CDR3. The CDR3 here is CASREAGGSNQPQHF. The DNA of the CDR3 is TGTGCCAGCAGAGAGGCAGGAGGAAGCAATCAGCCCCAGCATTTT.